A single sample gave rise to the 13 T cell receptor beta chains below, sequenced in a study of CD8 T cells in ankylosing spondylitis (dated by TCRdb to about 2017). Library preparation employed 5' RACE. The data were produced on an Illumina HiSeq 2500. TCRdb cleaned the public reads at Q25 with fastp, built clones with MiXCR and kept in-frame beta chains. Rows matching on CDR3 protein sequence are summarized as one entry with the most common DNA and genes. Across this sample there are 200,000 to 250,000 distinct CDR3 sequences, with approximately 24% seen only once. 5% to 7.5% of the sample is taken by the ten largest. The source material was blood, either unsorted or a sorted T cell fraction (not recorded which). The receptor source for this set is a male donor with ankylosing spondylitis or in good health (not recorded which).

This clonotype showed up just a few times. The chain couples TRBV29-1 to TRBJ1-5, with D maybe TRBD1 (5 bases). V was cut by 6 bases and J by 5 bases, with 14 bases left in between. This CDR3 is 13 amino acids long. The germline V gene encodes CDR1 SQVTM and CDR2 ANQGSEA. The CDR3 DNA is TGCAGCGTAAGTCATGGGGCGCATCAGCCCCAGCATTTT. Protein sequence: CSVSHGAHQPQHF.

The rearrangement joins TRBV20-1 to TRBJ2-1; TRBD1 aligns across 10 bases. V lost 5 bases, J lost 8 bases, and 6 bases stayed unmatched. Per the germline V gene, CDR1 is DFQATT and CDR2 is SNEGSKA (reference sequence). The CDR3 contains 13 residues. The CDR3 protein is CSAAGQGRDEQFF. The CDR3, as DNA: TGCAGTGCTGCGGGACAGGGGAGGGATGAGCAGTTCTTC.

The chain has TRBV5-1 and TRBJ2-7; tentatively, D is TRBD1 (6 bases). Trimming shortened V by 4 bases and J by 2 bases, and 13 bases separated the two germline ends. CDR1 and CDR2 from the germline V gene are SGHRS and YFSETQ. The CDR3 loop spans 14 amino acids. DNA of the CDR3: TGCGCCAGCAGCGGCCCGGACAGTCCCTACGAGCAGTACTTC. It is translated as CASSGPDSPYEQYF.

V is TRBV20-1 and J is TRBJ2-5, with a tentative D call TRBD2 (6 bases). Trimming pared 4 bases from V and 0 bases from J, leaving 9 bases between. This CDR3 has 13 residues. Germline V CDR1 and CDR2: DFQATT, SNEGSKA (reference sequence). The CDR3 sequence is CSATTSYQETQYF. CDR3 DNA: TGCAGTGCTACTACTAGCTACCAAGAGACCCAGTACTTC.

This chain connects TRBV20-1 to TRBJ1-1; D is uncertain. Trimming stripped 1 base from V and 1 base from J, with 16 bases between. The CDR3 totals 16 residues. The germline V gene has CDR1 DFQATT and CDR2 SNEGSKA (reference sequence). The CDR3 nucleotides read TGCAGTGCTAGAGGGCGTGGCAGGAGATGGAACACTGAAGCTTTCTTT. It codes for CSARGRGRRWNTEAFF.

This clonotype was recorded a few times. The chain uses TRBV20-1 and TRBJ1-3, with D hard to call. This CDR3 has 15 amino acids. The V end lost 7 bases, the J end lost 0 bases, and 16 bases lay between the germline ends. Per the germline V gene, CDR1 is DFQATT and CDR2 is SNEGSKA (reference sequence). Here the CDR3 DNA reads TGCAGTGTAGAAAGACACCGACTCTCTGGAAACACCATATATTTT. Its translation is CSVERHRLSGNTIYF.

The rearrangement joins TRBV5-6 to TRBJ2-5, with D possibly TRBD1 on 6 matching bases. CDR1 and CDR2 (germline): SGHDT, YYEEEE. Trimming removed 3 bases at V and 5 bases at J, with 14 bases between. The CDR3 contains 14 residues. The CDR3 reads CASSYRESGETQYF. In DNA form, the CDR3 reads TGTGCCAGCAGCTACAGGGAAAGCGGTGAGACCCAGTACTTC.

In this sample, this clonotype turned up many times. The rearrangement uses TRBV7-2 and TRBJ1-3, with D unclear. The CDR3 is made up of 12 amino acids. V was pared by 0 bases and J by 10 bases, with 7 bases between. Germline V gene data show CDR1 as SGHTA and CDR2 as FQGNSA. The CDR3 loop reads CASSLARETIYF. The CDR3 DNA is TGTGCCAGCAGCTTAGCTCGGGAAACCATATATTTT.

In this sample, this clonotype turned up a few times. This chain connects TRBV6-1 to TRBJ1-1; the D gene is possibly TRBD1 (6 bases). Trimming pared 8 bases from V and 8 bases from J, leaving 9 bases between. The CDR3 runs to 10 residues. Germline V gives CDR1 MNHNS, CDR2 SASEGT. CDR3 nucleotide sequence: TGTGCCAGCTGGGGGGCGGAAGCTTTCTTT. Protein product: CASWGAEAFF.

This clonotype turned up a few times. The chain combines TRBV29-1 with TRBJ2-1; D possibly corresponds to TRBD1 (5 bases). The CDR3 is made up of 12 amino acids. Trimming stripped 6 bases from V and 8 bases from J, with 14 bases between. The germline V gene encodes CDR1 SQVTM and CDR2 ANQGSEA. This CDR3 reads CSVSTVSDEQFF. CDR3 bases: TGCAGCGTGTCGACAGTGTCCGATGAGCAGTTCTTC.

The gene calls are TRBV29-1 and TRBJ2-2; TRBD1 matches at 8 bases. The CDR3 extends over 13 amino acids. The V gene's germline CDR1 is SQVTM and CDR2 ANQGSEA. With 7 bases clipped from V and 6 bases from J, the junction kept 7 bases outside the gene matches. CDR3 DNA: TGCAGCGGACACAGGGGGGCGGCCGGGGAGCTGTTTTTT. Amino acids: CSGHRGAAGELFF.

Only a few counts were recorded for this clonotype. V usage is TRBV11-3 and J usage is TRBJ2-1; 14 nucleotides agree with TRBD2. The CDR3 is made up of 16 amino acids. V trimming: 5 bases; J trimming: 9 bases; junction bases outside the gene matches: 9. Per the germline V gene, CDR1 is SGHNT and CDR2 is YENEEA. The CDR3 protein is CASSPKTSGRASEQFF. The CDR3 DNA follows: TGTGCCAGCAGCCCCAAGACTAGCGGGAGGGCCAGTGAGCAGTTCTTC.

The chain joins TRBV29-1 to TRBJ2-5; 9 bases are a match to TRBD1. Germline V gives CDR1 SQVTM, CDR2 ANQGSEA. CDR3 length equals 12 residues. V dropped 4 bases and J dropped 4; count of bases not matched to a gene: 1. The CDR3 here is CSVGDRAETQYF. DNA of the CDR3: TGCAGCGTTGGGGACAGGGCAGAGACCCAGTACTTC.